This TCR beta chain emerged from a study of tumor-infiltrating lymphocytes in primary liver carcinoma (dated by TCRdb to about 2017). In the study overall: The five patients, three men and two women aged 30 to 69 years, had hepatocellular carcinoma (four) or combined HCC and intrahepatic cholangiocarcinoma (one). The five patients had tumors staged T1-T3 N0M0, with maximum diameters ranging from about 4.2 to 11 cm. Roughly 3.5 to 8 million productive TCRbeta reads were obtained per sample, and no significant difference in read depth was found between tissue types. The study combined TCRbeta repertoire sequencing, expression microarrays and whole-exome sequencing across five regions of each liver tumor, with adjacent normal tissue and blood. A total of about 35 specimens from 5 patients underwent TCRbeta repertoire sequencing, comprising around 25 tumor regions, 5 adjacent noncancerous liver tissues and 5 peripheral blood samples. Reproducibility between technical replicate repertoires was high, with correlation coefficients above 0.98 and mean shared-clone rates approximately 0.88.

The germline V gene provides CDR1 SGHVS and CDR2 FQNEAQ. The CDR3 runs 14 residues from the cysteine to the phenylalanine. Only the CDR3 region is kept as DNA, spanning 42 bases read in frame from base 1. Deletion took 10 bases off V and 6 bases off J, with a span of 18 bases between the germline ends. What the research found in general, with its limitations: Pairs of tumor regions showed greater repertoire overlap (mean about 35%) than tumor-adjacent pairs (approximately 17%) or tumor-blood pairs (approximately 15%), which is consistent with antigen-driven expansion. Because the samples were bulk and unsorted, CD4+ and CD8+ T cell repertoires could not be compared. Only the TCR beta chain was sequenced, which likely underestimates true repertoire diversity because unpaired alpha chains were not captured. A significantly larger repertoire fraction was made up by the top 250 clones in tumors than in blood (p = 0.039). Only 4 to 6 patients were included in the study, and the authors note that the findings should be validated in a larger study.

Total RNA and DNA were co-extracted without cell sorting from around 20-30 mg of bulk tissue using the AllPrep DNA/RNA mini kit. Between late 2015 and early 2016, roughly five patients in China with histopathologically diagnosed primary liver carcinoma had their tumors surgically resected. Patients had chronic HBV infection and were treatment-naive at sampling. Fresh tumor and adjacent tissue pieces were bisected; one half was stored in RNAlater at -80°C, the other sent for histology. As concerns this clonotype: The antigen this receptor binds is unknown. A much larger clone is a single base away; this may be a read error.

A constant-region primer and ProtoScript II reverse transcriptase were used to reverse-transcribe TCRbeta-specific cDNA from roughly 480 ng total RNA. The TCRbeta libraries were prepared through three rounds of nested multiplex PCR following a slightly modified ARM-PCR procedure. Each of the first two PCR rounds ran for approximately 10 cycles and used multiplex TRBV1-TRBV30 forward primers together with a Cbeta reverse primer. Sample barcodes and Illumina adapters were added in a final 25-cycle PCR using Deep VentR polymerase. Before sequencing, amplicons between 200 and 500 bp were purified from gel using a QIAquick gel extraction kit. TCRbeta amplicons were sequenced on an Illumina HiSeq 2500 with 250-bp paired-end reads. The original methods were these. To recover full CDR3 sequences, reads were quality-trimmed using Trimmomatic v0.33 and paired reads were then merged using FLASH v1.2.11. V, D and J germline segments were assigned to the rearranged TCRbeta sequences by MiGEC v1.2.1b. Clonotype statistics, along with Shannon-Wiener diversity indices, were calculated using VDJtools v1.0.0. Except for diversity analysis, only the 250 most abundant clonotypes of each sample were used in subsequent analyses to reduce sampling bias. TCRdb handled the public reads itself, with Q25 trimming in fastp and clone calling in MiXCR, and kept productive beta chains. One record per CDR3 amino acid sequence lists the most common genes and DNA. The V and J calls here are based on TCRdb, not the publication. The sample profile shows some 130,000 distinct CDR3 sequences; under 70% of them were found once. The top ten clonotypes cover more than 7% of the sample.

The chain links TRBV7-8 with TRBJ2-2, with a weak D call of TRBD1 (6 bases match). The sample comprised tumor-adjacent normal liver tissue. The receptor comes from a woman in her sixties with primary liver carcinoma and hepatitis B virus infection. CDR3 protein: CATRYNRAAGELFF. Here is the DNA: TGTGCCACCAGATATAACAGGGCCGCCGGGGAGCTGTTTTTT.